These 13 T cell receptor beta chains were sequenced from one sample in a study of blood T cell repertoires in COVID-19. This table comes from immunoSEQ multiplex PCR, and its TCRdb copy is limited to in-frame clones, with some not included. This sample has roughly 81,000 clones, with 83% found just once. Source material: peripheral blood. These receptors came from a man of 80 years or more with active or convalescent COVID-19.

J is TRBJ2-3 and V is TRBV15; 7 bases line up with TRBD2. The J segment lost 4 bases and the V segment lost 0 bases, leaving 4 bases of the junction unmatched. Germline assignment: CDR1 LNHNV and CDR2 YYDKDF (reference sequence). CDR3 length: 15 residues. The CDR3 nucleotides read TGTGCCACCAGCAGAGAGGGCAGCGGGGCAGATACGCAGTATTTT. Encoded protein: CATSREGSGADTQYF.

The CDR3 loop is CATRDGDNSPLHF. CDR3 DNA sequence: TGCGCCACCAGGGACGGGGATAATTCACCCCTCCACTTT. The chain has TRBV5-1 and TRBJ1-6, with TRBD1 as a possible D gene (5 bases). From germline, CDR1 is SGHRS and CDR2 YFSETQ. V lost 9 bases and J lost 5, with 12 bases in between. The CDR3 extends over 13 amino acids. The whole variable domain, remainder taken from reference TRBV5-1 and TRBJ1-6, is KAGVTQTPRYLIKTRGQQVTLSCSPISGHRSVSWYQQTPGQGLQFLFEYFSETQRNKGNFPGRFSGRQFSNSRSEMNVSTLELGDSALYLCATRDGDNSPLHFGNGTRLTVT.

CDR3 amino acids: CASSVDGQGLGSPLHF. CDR3 sequence (DNA): TGTGCCAGCAGCGTAGATGGACAGGGGCTTGGATCACCCCTCCACTTT. The chain carries TRBV9 and TRBJ1-6; 9 nucleotides agree with TRBD1. CDR1 is SGDLS and CDR2 is YYNGEE in the germline V gene. This CDR3 spans 16 amino acids. The trim removed 0 bases at V and 10 bases at J, leaving 8 bases unmatched.

This chain uses TRBV4-1 with TRBJ2-7; the match to TRBD2 covers 8 bases. The CDR3 covers 16 residues. The trim removed 0 bases at V and 2 bases at J, leaving 6 bases unmatched. Per the germline V gene, CDR1 is MGHRA and CDR2 is YSYEKL. The CDR3 loop reads CASSQDPATSAYEQYF. As DNA, the CDR3 is TGCGCCAGCAGCCAAGATCCTGCGACTAGCGCCTACGAGCAGTACTTC.

The chain couples TRBV5-1 to TRBJ2-7, with TRBD2 matching over 7 bases. V lost 1 base and J lost 5; bases outside the gene matches: 9. CDR3 length: 15 amino acids. Germline CDR1 and CDR2: SGHRS and YFSETQ. In DNA form, the CDR3 reads TGCGCCAGCAGCTTGAACGGCGGGAGTAACGACGAGCAGTACTTC. This encodes CASSLNGGSNDEQYF.

This chain uses TRBV5-1 with TRBJ2-7; 7 bases are shared with TRBD2. The CDR3 is made up of 14 amino acids. Unmatched junction bases numbered 7, after V lost 1 base and J lost 6 bases. CDR1 and CDR2 from the germline V gene are SGHRS and YFSETQ. The CDR3 region is CASSLRSGKREQYF. The CDR3 nucleotides read TGCGCCAGCAGCTTGAGGAGCGGGAAACGCGAGCAGTACTTC.

The CDR3 protein is CASSLGLAGSSYNEQFF. The CDR3 coding sequence is TGCGCCAGCAGCCTGGGACTAGCGGGGAGCTCCTACAATGAGCAGTTCTTC. This rearrangement joins TRBV4-3 to TRBJ2-1, with 13 bases identical to TRBD2. The CDR3 runs 17 residues. Germline V gene data show CDR1 as LGHNA and CDR2 as YSLEER. The V gene end was trimmed by 4 bases and the J gene end by 0 bases; junction bases not matched to a gene: 3.

V and J are TRBV11-3 and TRBJ2-1, with TRBD2 matching 14 bases. The CDR3 length is 16 residues. The germline V gene encodes CDR1 SGHNT and CDR2 YENEEA. The V segment lost 5 bases and the J segment 10 bases; nucleotides outside the gene matches: 10. CDR3 coding DNA: TGTGCCAGCAGCGCCCTGACTAGCGGGGGGGCAGGAGAGCAGTTCTTC. Translated: CASSALTSGGAGEQFF. Variable domain in full (rest from reference TRBV11-3 and TRBJ2-1): EAGVVQSPRYKIIEKKQPVAFWCNPISGHNTLYWYLQNLGQGPELLIRYENEEAVDDSQLPKDRFSAERLKGVDSTLKIQPAELGDSAVYLCASSALTSGGAGEQFFGPGTRLTVL.

The chain employs TRBV5-1 and TRBJ1-4; the D is unclear. Germline CDR1 reads SGHRS; CDR2 reads YFSETQ. CDR3 length: 15 amino acids. V was pared by 3 bases and J by 0 bases, with 9 bases between. The CDR3 reads CASSSGRTTNEKLFF. CDR3 coding DNA: TGCGCCAGCAGCTCCGGGAGGACAACTAATGAAAAACTGTTTTTT.

The J gene is TRBJ2-5, the V gene TRBV5-4; 11 nucleotides match TRBD2. The CDR3 has 17 amino acids. The germline CDR1 and CDR2 sequences are SGHNT and YYREEE (reference sequence). Trimming at V came to 4 bases and at J to 5 bases, leaving 13 bases not matched to a gene. The CDR3 DNA reads as TGTGCCAGCAGCCGTAGAGGTAGCGGGGGGGCCCGGGAGACCCAGTACTTC. It encodes CASSRRGSGGARETQYF.

J is TRBJ2-3 and V is TRBV6-2 or TRBV6-3, with TRBD2 as a possible D gene (5 bases). The CDR3 consists of 14 residues. Germline values: CDR1 MNHEY, CDR2 SVGEGT. The V end was cut by 4 bases, the J end by 1 base, with 9 bases between. The CDR3 reads CASSSPGGTDTQYF. CDR3 DNA sequence: TGTGCCAGCAGTTCCCCCGGGGGCACAGATACGCAGTATTTT.

This sequence joins TRBV25-1 and TRBJ1-1; 11 nucleotides line up with TRBD1. This CDR3 has 15 residues. Trimming at V came to 6 bases and at J to 0 bases, leaving 3 bases not matched to a gene. Germline lookup yields CDR1 MGHDK and CDR2 SYGVNS. CDR3 nucleotide sequence: TGTGCCAGCAGATGGACAGGGGGCATGAACACTGAAGCTTTCTTT. It encodes CASRWTGGMNTEAFF.

The V call is TRBV5-1, the J call TRBJ1-6; TRBD1 might be the D (5 bases). Deletions cut 1 base from V and 8 bases from J, with 13 bases between. Germline V CDR1 and CDR2: SGHRS, YFSETQ. The CDR3 consists of 15 residues. CDR3 protein: CASSLRQGRDSPLHF. The CDR3, as DNA: TGCGCCAGCAGCTTGCGTCAGGGCCGGGATTCACCCCTCCACTTT.